This entry is about one T cell receptor (beta chain). Original analysis: Estimation of nucleated cell counts was performed using reference gene primer amplification. Libraries were prepared by immunoSEQ multiplex PCR; TCRdb keeps only in-frame clonotypes and omits some of them. Clonal size and the V and J genes are those of that table, whereas D and trimming came from the DNA. The table shows around 280,000 clones, with 85% occurring only once. This sample is drawn from a study of blood T cell repertoires in COVID-19. Study-level information: Acute and convalescent COVID-19 specimens originated in the United States, Italy and Spain.

The CDR3 has 18 residues. Germline V CDR1 and CDR2: KGHSH, LQKENI. The ends were cut back, 3 bases at V and 0 bases at J, with 18 bases in the middle. The material sequenced was peripheral blood. This TCR was recovered from a woman in her forties or fifties with active or convalescent COVID-19. The chain is built from TRBV18 and TRBJ2-1, with D hard to call. For the CDR3, the DNA is TGTGCCAGCTCACCTAATCGATTTACTCCGAGCTCCTACAATGAGCAGTTCTTC. It is translated as CASSPNRFTPSSYNEQFF.